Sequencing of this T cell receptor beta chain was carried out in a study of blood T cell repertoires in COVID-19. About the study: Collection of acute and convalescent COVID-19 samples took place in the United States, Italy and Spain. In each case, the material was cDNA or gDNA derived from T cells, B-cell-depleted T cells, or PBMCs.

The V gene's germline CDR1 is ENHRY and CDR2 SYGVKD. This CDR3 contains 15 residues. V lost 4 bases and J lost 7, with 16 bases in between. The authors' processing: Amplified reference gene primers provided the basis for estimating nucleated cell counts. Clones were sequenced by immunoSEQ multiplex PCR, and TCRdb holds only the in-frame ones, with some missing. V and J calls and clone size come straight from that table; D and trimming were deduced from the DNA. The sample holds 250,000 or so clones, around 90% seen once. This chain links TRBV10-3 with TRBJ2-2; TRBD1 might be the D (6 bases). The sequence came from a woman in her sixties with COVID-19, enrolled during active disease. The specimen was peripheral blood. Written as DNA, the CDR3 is TGTGCCATCAGTGTATCAGGGGAGATTGGCGGGGAGCTGTTTTTT. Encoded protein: CAISVSGEIGGELFF.